The 5 T cell receptor beta chains below come from one sample, sequenced in a study of blood T cell repertoires in COVID-19. Repertoires were generated with immunoSEQ multiplex PCR, while TCRdb's copy carries only in-frame clones and drops some. The data show a few hundred thousand clones, around 80% seen once. The sample taken for sequencing was peripheral blood. Receptors were obtained from a woman aged 18-35 years with acute or convalescent COVID-19.

The V call is TRBV6-5, the J call TRBJ1-1; 9 bases fit TRBD1. This CDR3 has 14 amino acids. Germline trimming cut 2 bases from V and 6 bases from J; bases unmatched to any gene: 4. The V gene's germline CDR1 is MNHEY and CDR2 SVGAGI. The CDR3 bases are TGTGCCAGCAGTTACACAGGGGGCGCGGCTGAAGCTTTCTTT. Translated, it gives CASSYTGGAAEAFF.

This rearrangement joins TRBV7-2 to TRBJ2-1; the match to TRBD2 covers 14 bases. There are 19 residues in the CDR3. From germline, CDR1 is SGHTA and CDR2 FQGNSA. V was pared by 2 bases and J by 4 bases, with 10 bases of the junction left unmatched. CDR3 DNA: TGTGCCAGCAGCTTATCCGGAGGGGGACTAGCGGGAGCATACAATGAGCAGTTCTTC. This codes for CASSLSGGGLAGAYNEQFF.

This clone was picked up one time. V gene TRBV7-2 combines with J gene TRBJ2-1, with TRBD1 matching over 9 bases. Trimming removed 5 bases from V and 8 bases from J; junction bases left unmatched: 13. The CDR3 is 16 residues long. CDR1 and CDR2 from the germline V gene are SGHTA and FQGNSA. The DNA of the CDR3 is TGTGCCAGCAGCGTAACGCCGGGACAGGGCCGCGATGAGCAGTTCTTC. Protein: CASSVTPGQGRDEQFF.

CDR3 sequence (DNA): TGTGCCAGCAGCTTGGCGGGGAAGACTAATGAAAAACTGTTTTTT. Translating gives CASSLAGKTNEKLFF. The rearrangement uses TRBV7-2 and TRBJ1-4; D uncertain. V lost 3 bases to trimming and J lost 2 bases, with 10 bases between them. The CDR3 sequence is 15 residues long. Germline CDR1 reads SGHTA; CDR2 reads FQGNSA.

This sequence joins TRBV21-1 and TRBJ2-7; no DNA check was done on the table's D call, TRBD2. TRBV21-1 is flagged as a pseudogene. The CDR3 covers 18 residues. CDR3 nucleotides: TGTGCCAGCAGCATAGGCGCCCGTGGGACTAGCGACTCCTACGAGCAGTACTTC. Protein: CASSIGARGTSDSYEQYF.